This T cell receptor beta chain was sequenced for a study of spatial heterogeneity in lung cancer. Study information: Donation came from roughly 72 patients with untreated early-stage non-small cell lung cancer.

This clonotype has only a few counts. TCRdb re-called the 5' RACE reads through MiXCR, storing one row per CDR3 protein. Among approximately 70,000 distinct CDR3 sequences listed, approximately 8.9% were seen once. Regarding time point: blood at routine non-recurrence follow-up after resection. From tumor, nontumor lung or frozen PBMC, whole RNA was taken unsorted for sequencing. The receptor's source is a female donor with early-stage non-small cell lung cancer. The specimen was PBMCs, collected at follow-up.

CDR3 sequence reads: CAISDQLAGGNEQFF. CDR3 coding DNA: TGTGCCATCAGTGACCAACTAGCGGGAGGCAATGAGCAGTTCTTC. The chain couples TRBV10-3 to TRBJ2-1, with TRBD2 matching over 12 bases. CDR1 is ENHRY and CDR2 is SYGVKD in the germline V gene. V lost 3 bases, J lost 6 bases, and 3 bases stayed unmatched. The CDR3 has 15 residues.